Listed below are T cell receptor beta chains from one sample, sequenced in a study of CD8 T cells in Susac syndrome. From the immunoSEQ multiplex PCR reads, TCRdb called clonotypes with MiXCR, one entry per CDR3 protein. The sample includes about 200,000 distinct CDR3 sequences, about 95% seen only once; the top ten take roughly 0.088%. Sequenced material: CD4+ T cells from PBMCs. These receptors all stem from a human donor with multiple sclerosis. Each CDR3 is given with its conserved first and last residue. A D gene is named only where the DNA matches it firmly. Not all rows give a size; the values are once, few, many and, for expanded clones, a class.

d_call clone_size j_call v_call cdr3_aa
- - TRBJ2-7 TRBV20-1 CSVHRSSYEQYF
- - TRBJ2-1 TRBV7-9 CASSFGGSVGNEQFF
TRBD2 - TRBJ2-3 TRBV9 CASSVASGHPDTQYF
TRBD2 - TRBJ2-3 TRBV12-3/TRBV12-4 CASSLGLAGAFSTDTQYF
- - TRBJ2-5 TRBV4-1 CASSQAETQYF
- - TRBJ1-6 TRBV7-3 CASSPVASRSPLHF
TRBD1 - TRBJ2-4 TRBV20-1 CSARGDPGQGSAKNIQYF
- - TRBJ1-1 TRBV29-1 CSVESQLNTEAFF
- - TRBJ1-2 TRBV4-1 CASSQDHAARYYGYTF
TRBD1 once TRBJ1-6 TRBV7-2 CASSFATGRGAPLHF
- - TRBJ2-1 TRBV7-3 CASSPRGLSNEQFF
- - TRBJ1-1 TRBV2 CASRQGNTEAFF
- - TRBJ1-2 TRBV30 CACDQGSYGYTF
- - TRBJ2-3 TRBV2 CASSEALPTDTQYF
- - TRBJ2-1 TRBV24-1 CATSEGLYNEQFF
- - TRBJ1-2 TRBV3-1 CASSQGLGYGYTF
- - TRBJ1-1 TRBV29-1 CSVSGGFGWNTEAFF
- - TRBJ2-4 TRBV20-1 CSARDRAAKNIQYF
- - TRBJ1-5 TRBV27 CASRSHLLGNQPQHF
- - TRBJ2-5 TRBV3-1 CASSLNGLARETQYF
- - TRBJ2-7 TRBV3-1 CASSQAVGQFYEQYF